What follows describes a single T cell receptor (beta chain). No antigen is known for it. Both iRepertoire HTBI primers and Arm-PCR of CDR3 regions were used to build the TCR beta libraries. TCRdb reanalysed the multiplex PCR reads using MiXCR and keeps one entry per CDR3 protein. The data contain hundreds of thousands of distinct CDR3 sequences, about 16% of them singletons. Time point meaning: newly diagnosed GD, antithyroid drugs for less than 3 months. PBMCs provided the RNA from which the TCR library was made. These data are taken from a study of regulatory T cells in long-lasting Graves disease. The V gene lost 4 bases and the J gene lost 1 base, with 16 bases spanning the gap. This CDR3 contains 16 residues. In germline, CDR1 is MDHEN, CDR2 SYDVKM. Study-wide results and limits: Repertoires from persistent disease leaned toward TRBV28, TRBJ1-2 and TRBJ2-5.

These same records also appear under a second study, on T cells in Graves' hyperthyroidism and ophthalmopathy.

The chain joins TRBV28 to TRBJ1-2, with D possibly being TRBD1 (6 bases). This material consisted of peripheral blood mononuclear cells (PBMCs), taken at new diagnosis, from a patient treated with antithyroid drugs. The receptor was derived from a man aged 18 to 29 with Graves disease. The CDR3 coding sequence is TGTGCCAGCAGTTCCCCTGTAGGGGGGGGTAACTATGGCTACACCTTC. Its translation: CASSSPVGGGNYGYTF.